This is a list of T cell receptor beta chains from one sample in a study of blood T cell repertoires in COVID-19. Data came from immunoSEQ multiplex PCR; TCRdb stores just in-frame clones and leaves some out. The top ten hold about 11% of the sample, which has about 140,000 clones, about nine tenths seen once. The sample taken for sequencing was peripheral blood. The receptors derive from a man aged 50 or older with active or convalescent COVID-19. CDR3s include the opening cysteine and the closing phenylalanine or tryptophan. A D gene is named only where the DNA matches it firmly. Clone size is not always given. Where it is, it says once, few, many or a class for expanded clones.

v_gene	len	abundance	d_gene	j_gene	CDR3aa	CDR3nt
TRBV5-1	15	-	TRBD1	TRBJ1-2	CASKKTGTGVPGYTF	TGCGCCAGCAAGAAGACCGGGACAGGGGTTCCTGGCTACACCTTC
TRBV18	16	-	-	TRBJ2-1	CASSRGGGSSYNEQFF	TGTGCCAGCTCACGGGGTGGAGGGAGCTCCTACAATGAGCAGTTCTTC
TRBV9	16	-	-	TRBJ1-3	CASSPGRSGAGNTIYF	TGTGCCAGCAGCCCGGGCCGATCAGGGGCTGGAAACACCATATATTTT
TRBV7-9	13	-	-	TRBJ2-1	CASSKGLHNEQFF	TGTGCCAGCAGCAAAGGACTGCACAATGAGCAGTTCTTC
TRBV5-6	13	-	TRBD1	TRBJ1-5	CASSFGGGGPQHF	TGTGCCAGCAGCTTTGGAGGGGGCGGGCCCCAGCATTTT
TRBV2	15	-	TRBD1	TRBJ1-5	CASGETGISNQPQHF	TGTGCCAGCGGCGAGACAGGGATCAGCAATCAGCCCCAGCATTTT
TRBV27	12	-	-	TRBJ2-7	CASSSVGREQYF	TGTGCCAGCAGTTCGGTGGGCAGGGAGCAGTACTTC
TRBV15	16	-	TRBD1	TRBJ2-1	CATSRVRQGGWNEQFF	TGTGCCACCAGCAGAGTAAGACAGGGGGGATGGAATGAGCAGTTCTTC
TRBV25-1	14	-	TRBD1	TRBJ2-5	CASSGGQGEETQYF	TGTGCCAGCAGTGGGGGACAGGGGGAAGAGACCCAGTACTTC
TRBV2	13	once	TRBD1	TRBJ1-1	CASRRQGDTEAFF	TGTGCCAGCAGGCGACAGGGGGACACTGAAGCTTTCTTT
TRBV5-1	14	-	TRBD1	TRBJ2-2	CASSRGQGAGELFF	TGCGCCAGCAGCCGGGGACAGGGGGCCGGGGAGCTGTTTTTT
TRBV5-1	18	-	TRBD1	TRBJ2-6	CASSVRWDSSSGANVLTF	TGCGCCAGCAGCGTACGATGGGACAGTTCCTCTGGGGCCAACGTCCTGACTTTC
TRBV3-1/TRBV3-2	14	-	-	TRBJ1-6	CASSLGGADSPLHF	TGTGCCAGCAGCCTGGGGGGTGCGGATTCACCCCTCCACTTT
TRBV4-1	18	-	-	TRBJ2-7	CASSQGAAQGPERYEQYF	TGCGCCAGCAGCCAAGGAGCCGCACAGGGTCCGGAAAGATACGAGCAGTACTTC
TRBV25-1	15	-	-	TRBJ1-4	CASSDTGIVNEKLFF	TGTGCCAGCAGTGACACAGGGATCGTTAATGAAAAACTGTTTTTT
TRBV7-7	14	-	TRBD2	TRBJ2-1	CASSKAGGPSEQFF	TGTGCTAGCTCCAAAGCGGGAGGGCCGAGTGAGCAGTTCTTC
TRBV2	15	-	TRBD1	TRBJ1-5	CASRGQGLSNQPQHF	TGTGCCAGCAGGGGACAGGGATTAAGCAATCAGCCCCAGCATTTT
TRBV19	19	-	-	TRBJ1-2	CASSMARRRIAKNNYGYTF	TGTGCCAGTAGTATGGCCAGGCGTCGAATTGCCAAGAATAACTATGGCTACACCTTC
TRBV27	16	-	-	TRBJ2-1	CASSPIRDSAYNEQFF	TGTGCCAGCAGCCCAATCCGGGACTCTGCCTACAATGAGCAGTTCTTC
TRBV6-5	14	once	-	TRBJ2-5	CASSYSGNQETQYF	TGTGCCAGCAGTTACTCCGGGAACCAAGAGACCCAGTACTTC
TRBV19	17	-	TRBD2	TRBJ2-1	CASSKGLAGGPSNEQFF	TGTGCCAGTAGTAAGGGACTAGCGGGAGGGCCCTCGAATGAGCAGTTCTTC
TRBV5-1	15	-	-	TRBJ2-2	CASTHGTRGSGELFF	TGCGCCAGCACCCATGGGACCCGGGGGTCCGGGGAGCTGTTTTTT
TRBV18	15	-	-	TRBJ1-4	CASSPVPEPNEKLFF	TGTGCCAGCTCACCGGTTCCAGAACCTAATGAAAAACTGTTTTTT